The present T cell receptor (beta chain) was sequenced within a study of post-analysis software for immune sequencing data. Study-level results: TRBV5-6, TRBV5-1 and TRBV20-1 belonged to a set of about 5 TRBV segments that were more frequent in patients than controls.

Points on this clonotype: Its matching antigen is unknown.

TCR beta libraries were prepared from cDNA with unique molecular identifiers. TCRdb re-derived calls from the PCR reads in MiXCR, one entry per CDR3 protein. The table includes roughly 650,000 distinct CDR3 sequences, 59% detected once. Germline lookup yields CDR1 MGHDK and CDR2 SYGVNS. Trimming took 1 base from V and 6 from J, leaving 10 bases between them. The CDR3 sequence is 14 residues long. The sequence came from a girl aged 2 to 10 with multiple sclerosis. Sequences were obtained from blood. The chain links TRBV25-1 to TRBJ2-1; TRBD1 is a possible D gene (5 bases). CDR3 nucleotides: TGTGCCAGCAGTGAATCAGGCCAGGGCAATGAGCAGTTCTTC. Its translation is CASSESGQGNEQFF.